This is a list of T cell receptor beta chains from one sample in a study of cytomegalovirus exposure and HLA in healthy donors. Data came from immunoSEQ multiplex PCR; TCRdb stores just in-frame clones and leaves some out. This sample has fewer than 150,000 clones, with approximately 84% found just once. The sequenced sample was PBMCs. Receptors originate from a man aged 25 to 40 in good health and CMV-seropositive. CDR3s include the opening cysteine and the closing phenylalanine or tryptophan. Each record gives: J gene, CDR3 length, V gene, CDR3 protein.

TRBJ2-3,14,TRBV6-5,CASSLAGPTDTQYF
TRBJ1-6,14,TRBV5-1,CASSLDGVNSPLHF
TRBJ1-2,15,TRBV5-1,CASSVGGGANYGYTF
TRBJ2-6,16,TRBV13,CASSGDRFSGANVLTF
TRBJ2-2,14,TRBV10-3,CAISDLGGTGELFF
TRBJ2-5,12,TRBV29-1,CAGAGGEETQYF
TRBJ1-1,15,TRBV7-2,CASSSGQGLRTEAFF
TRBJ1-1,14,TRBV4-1,CASSRGTGETEAFF
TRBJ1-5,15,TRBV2,CASMGTGRGNQPQHF
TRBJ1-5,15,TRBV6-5,CASTRTGLSNQPQHF
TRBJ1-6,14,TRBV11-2,CASSEQGWDSPLHF
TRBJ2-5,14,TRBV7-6,CASSVRGGEETQYF
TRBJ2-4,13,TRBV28,CASSPTEVPSQYF
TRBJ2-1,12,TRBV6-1,CASSSYYNEQFF
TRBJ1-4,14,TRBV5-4,CASGVGATNEKLFF
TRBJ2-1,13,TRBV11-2,CASSPGLLNEQFF
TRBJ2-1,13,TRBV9,CASSVVGAGAQFF
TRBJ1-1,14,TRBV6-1,CASCSWARGTEAFF
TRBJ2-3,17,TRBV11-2,CASSLGRAGAGIDTQYF
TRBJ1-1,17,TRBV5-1,CASSNRDRGQGNSEAFF
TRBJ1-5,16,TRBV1,CTSSQDLGQGGQPQHF
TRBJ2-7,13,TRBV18,CASSSGGFYEQYF
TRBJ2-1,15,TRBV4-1,CASSQETSGGLEQFF
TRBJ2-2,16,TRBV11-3,CASSLGGGPFTGELFF
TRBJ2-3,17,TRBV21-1,CASSKVYRSTNTDTQYF
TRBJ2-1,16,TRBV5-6,CASSLVRQVYNNEQFF
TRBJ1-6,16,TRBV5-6,CASSDRRTGGNSPLHF
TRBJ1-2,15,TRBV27,CASSLFSGQSYGYTF
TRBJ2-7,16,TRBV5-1,CASSLTLALGRNEQYF
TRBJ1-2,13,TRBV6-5,CASSLGQGDGYTF
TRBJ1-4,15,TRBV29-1,CSVSDSPGGNEKLFF
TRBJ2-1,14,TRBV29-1,CSVEGTGGYNEQFF
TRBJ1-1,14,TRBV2,CASSTDSQAAEAFF
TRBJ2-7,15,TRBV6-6,CASSWGLAGGYEQYF
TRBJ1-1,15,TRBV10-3,CAISSGGGMNTEAFF
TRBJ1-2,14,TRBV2,CASTSSRDAGGYTF
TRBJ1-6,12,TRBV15,CATSRADKPLHF
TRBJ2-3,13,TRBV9,CASSGAPRDTQYF
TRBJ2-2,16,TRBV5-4,CASSFGTGRITGELFF
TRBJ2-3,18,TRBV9,CASSVEGLAGDYTDTQYF
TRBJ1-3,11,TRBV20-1,CSGRDSDTIYF
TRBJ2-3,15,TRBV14,CASSQPRRGEDTQYF
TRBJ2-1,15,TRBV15,CATSREGGSYNEQFF
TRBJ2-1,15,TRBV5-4,CASSLTGVRGNEQFF
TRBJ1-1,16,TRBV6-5,CASSYPPGQGNAEAFF
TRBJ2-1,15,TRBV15,CATSRASGSYNEQFF
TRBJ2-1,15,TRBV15,CATSRRNLVPAEQFF
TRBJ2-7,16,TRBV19,CASSISGLVHSYEQYF
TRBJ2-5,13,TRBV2,CASQGFGQETQYF
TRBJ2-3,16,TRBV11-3,CASSAGTGGFGDTQYF
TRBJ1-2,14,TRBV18,CASSPPGQPMGYTF
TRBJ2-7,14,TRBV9,CASSPGQSSYEQYF
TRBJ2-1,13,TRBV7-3,CASSPSGVGEQFF
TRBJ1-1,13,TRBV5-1,CASSLMISTEAFF
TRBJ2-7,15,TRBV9,CASSHGTGSSYEQYF
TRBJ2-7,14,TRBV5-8,CASSSLGSSYEQYF
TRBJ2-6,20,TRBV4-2,CASSQGWVTGGLSGANVLTF
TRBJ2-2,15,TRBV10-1,CASSEGTGGFGELFF
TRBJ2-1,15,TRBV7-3,CASSLNGRALNEQFF
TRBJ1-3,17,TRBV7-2,CASSLRSPQISGNTIYF